The 25 T cell receptor beta chains in this list originate from one sample, sequenced in a study of blood T cell repertoires in COVID-19. Only in-frame clones appear in the TCRdb table, and some are missing; sequencing was by immunoSEQ multiplex PCR. This table holds under 300,000 clones, around 85% found once. What was sequenced was peripheral blood. The origin of the receptors is a woman of 80 years or more with acute or convalescent COVID-19.

As for this clone: Other nucleotide sequences in the sample specify the same CDR3. The gene calls are TRBV6-5 and TRBJ2-4, with D tentatively TRBD2 (7 bases). The V end lost 4 bases, the J end lost 0 bases, and 10 bases lay between the germline ends. The CDR3 length is 15 residues. Germline loops: CDR1 MNHEY, CDR2 SVGAGI. CDR3 sequence: CASSSGGLAKNIQYF. The CDR3 nucleotides read TGTGCCAGCAGTTCCGGGGGGCTAGCCAAAAACATTCAGTACTTC.

The sample holds one count of this clone. J is TRBJ2-6 and V is TRBV5-6; 9 bases line up with TRBD1. CDR3 length equals 18 residues. Germline CDR1 reads SGHDT; CDR2 reads YYEEEE. With V trimmed by 4 bases and J by 0 bases, 8 bases remained unmatched. The CDR3 region has the DNA TGTGCCAGCAGCCCCCCGGACAGGGGATTCTCTGGGGCCAACGTCCTGACTTTC. Protein product: CASSPPDRGFSGANVLTF.

The J gene is TRBJ1-4, the V gene TRBV27; D might be TRBD1 (5 bases). Trimming stripped 5 bases from V and 1 base from J, with 11 bases between. The CDR3 sequence is 15 residues long. Germline V lookup: CDR1 MNHEY, CDR2 SMNVEV (reference sequence). CDR3 DNA: TGTGCCAGCAGTCCTCTGGGGGGAACTAATGAAAAACTGTTTTTT. Translation: CASSPLGGTNEKLFF.

The rearrangement links TRBV7-8 to TRBJ2-7, with TRBD2 identical over 13 bases. The germline CDR1 and CDR2 sequences are SGHVS and FQNEAQ. The CDR3 totals 17 residues. Trimming cost V 1 base and J 6 bases; bases outside gene matches: 9. CDR3 sequence reads: CASSLEPGLAGVSEQYF. The CDR3 DNA reads as TGTGCCAGCAGCTTAGAACCCGGACTAGCGGGGGTGAGCGAGCAGTACTTC.

The chain combines TRBV27 with TRBJ2-7; 10 nucleotides match TRBD1. The V gene end was trimmed by 6 bases and the J gene end by 3 bases; junction bases not matched to a gene: 8. The germline gives CDR1 MNHEY, CDR2 SMNVEV (reference sequence). The CDR3 totals 15 residues. The CDR3 reads CASSPDRGDLYEQYF. Written as DNA, the CDR3 is TGTGCCAGCAGCCCGGACAGGGGGGACCTCTACGAGCAGTACTTC.

The chain is built from TRBV6-2 or TRBV6-3 and TRBJ1-1, with a tentative D call TRBD1 (5 bases). Per the germline V gene, CDR1 is MNHEY and CDR2 is SVGEGT. Trimming pared 4 bases from V and 3 bases from J, leaving 12 bases between. The CDR3 extends over 14 amino acids. The CDR3 protein is CASSFGGGDTEAFF. As DNA, the CDR3 is TGTGCCAGCAGTTTTGGGGGAGGAGACACTGAAGCTTTCTTT.

V and J are TRBV19 and TRBJ2-2; TRBD2 agrees at 8 bases. This CDR3 is 15 amino acids long. Germline V gene lookup returns CDR1 LNHDA and CDR2 SQIVND (reference sequence). Trimming removed 5 bases from V and 6 bases from J; junction bases left unmatched: 8. The CDR3 DNA follows: TGTGCCAGTAGTGAGGGACTAGTTTTAGCCGGGGAGCTGTTTTTT. As protein: CASSEGLVLAGELFF.

This clone was observed a handful of times. This sequence joins TRBV5-6 and TRBJ1-5; D remains ambiguous. Trimming removed 0 bases from V and 5 bases from J, with 9 bases in between. The CDR3 runs to 14 residues. The germline CDR1 and CDR2 sequences are SGHDT and YYEEEE. Here the CDR3 reads CASSLGGFDQPQHF. The CDR3 nucleotides are TGTGCCAGCAGCTTGGGAGGTTTTGATCAGCCCCAGCATTTT.

This clone was observed a few times. J is TRBJ1-4 and V is TRBV13; TRBD1 matches at 7 bases. This CDR3 spans 16 amino acids. Unmatched junction bases numbered 6, after V lost 4 bases and J lost 1 base. Germline V CDR1 and CDR2: PRHDT, FYEKMQ (reference sequence). The CDR3 is CASSYRGGVTNEKLFF. For the CDR3, the DNA is TGTGCCAGCAGCTACAGGGGAGGAGTAACTAATGAAAAACTGTTTTTT.

This chain connects TRBV13 to TRBJ1-2; 8 bases map to TRBD1. CDR1 and CDR2 (germline): PRHDT, FYEKMQ (reference sequence). The J segment lost 8 bases and the V segment lost 4 bases, leaving 6 bases of the junction unmatched. The CDR3 has 13 amino acids. CDR3 nucleotide sequence: TGTGCCAGCAGCTCCTCAGGGGGCTCCGGCTACACCTTC. It translates to CASSSSGGSGYTF.

The chain employs TRBV5-1 and TRBJ2-7; D is unclear. The CDR3 contains 12 residues. The V end lost 0 bases, the J end lost 4 bases, and 5 bases lay between the germline ends. The germline V gene encodes CDR1 SGHRS and CDR2 YFSETQ. This CDR3 reads CASSLVGYEQYF. CDR3 nucleotides: TGCGCCAGCAGCTTGGTCGGGTACGAGCAGTACTTC. Together with reference TRBV5-1 and TRBJ2-7, the CDR3 gives the full variable domain: KAGVTQTPRYLIKTRGQQVTLSCSPISGHRSVSWYQQTPGQGLQFLFEYFSETQRNKGNFPGRFSGRQFSNSRSEMNVSTLELGDSALYLCASSLVGYEQYFGPGTRLTVT.

The chain uses TRBV13 and TRBJ1-4; TRBD1 matches 8 bases. Germline assignment: CDR1 PRHDT and CDR2 FYEKMQ (reference sequence). The CDR3 covers 13 residues. J gave up 7 bases and V 5 bases, and 3 bases lay outside the gene matches. DNA for the CDR3: TGTGCCAGCAGCAGACAGGGGACTGAAAAACTGTTTTTT. Translated, it gives CASSRQGTEKLFF.

The V gene is TRBV24-1, the J gene TRBJ1-2, with TRBD1 matching over 9 bases. Trimming removed 3 bases from V and 4 bases from J; junction bases left unmatched: 17. The CDR3 runs 19 residues. The germline gives CDR1 KGHDR, CDR2 SFDVKD. CDR3 nucleotides: TGTGCCACCAGTGATGCCGCACCGGGACAGGGCATTCGAGGCTATGGCTACACCTTC. It codes for CATSDAAPGQGIRGYGYTF.

A note on this clone: A junction boundary mismatches the germline segment, possibly from a read error. This sequence joins TRBV18 and TRBJ1-5; 10 bases are a match to TRBD1. The CDR3 is 15 residues long. In germline, CDR1 is KGHSH, CDR2 LQKENI. This chain's CDR3 is CASSPMTGGKQPQHF. The CDR3 DNA follows: TGTGCCAGCTCACCTATGACAGGGGGCAAGCAGCCCCAGCATTTT.

The chain combines TRBV11-2 with TRBJ1-1; no definite D call. CDR1 and CDR2 (germline): SGHAT, FQNNGV. The CDR3 runs 13 residues. V was pared by 3 bases and J by 1 base, with 6 bases between. The CDR3 DNA is TGTGCCAGCAGCTTTGTCCAGAACACTGAAGCTTTCTTT. It is translated as CASSFVQNTEAFF. Full variable domain (remainder filled in from reference TRBV11-2 and TRBJ1-1): EAGVAQSPRYKIIEKRQSVAFWCNPISGHATLYWYQQILGQGPKLLIQFQNNGVVDDSQLPKDRFSAERLKGVDSTLKIQPAKLEDSAVYLCASSFVQNTEAFFGQGTRLTVV.

This clone was counted only a few times. The gene calls are TRBV6-5 and TRBJ1-6; D is uncertain. The germline gives CDR1 MNHEY, CDR2 SVGAGI. The ends were cut back, 6 bases at V and 6 bases at J, with 15 bases in the middle. The CDR3 has 15 residues. CDR3 DNA: TGTGCCAGCAGGCAAAGGAGGCAGACTAATTCACCCCTCCACTTT. It specifies CASRQRRQTNSPLHF.

The chain joins TRBV28 to TRBJ1-2; 7 nucleotides agree with TRBD1. CDR3 length: 16 residues. Germline lookup yields CDR1 MDHEN and CDR2 SYDVKM. J lost 4 bases, V lost 0 bases, and 8 bases had no gene match. This CDR3 reads CASSLWWDRALYGYTF. CDR3 in DNA: TGTGCCAGCAGTTTATGGTGGGACAGAGCCCTCTATGGCTACACCTTC.

The chain employs TRBV18 and TRBJ2-3; 11 bases map to TRBD2. The V segment lost 1 base and the J segment 4 bases; nucleotides outside the gene matches: 4. Looked up from germline, CDR1 is KGHSH and CDR2 is LQKENI. The CDR3 contains 16 residues. The CDR3 is CASSPRSTSGADTQYF. The CDR3, as DNA: TGTGCCAGCTCACCACGGTCGACTAGCGGGGCAGATACGCAGTATTTT.

This sequence joins TRBV2 and TRBJ1-2; tentative D call: TRBD1 (5 bases). The CDR3 sequence is 14 residues long. Trimming shortened V by 2 bases and J by 6 bases, and 13 bases separated the two germline ends. CDR1 SNHLY and CDR2 FYNNEI come from the germline V gene. The CDR3 here is CASSENSGSHGYTF. In DNA form, the CDR3 reads TGTGCCAGCAGTGAAAATTCAGGGTCCCATGGCTACACCTTC. The complete variable domain, with remaining parts taken from reference TRBV2 and TRBJ1-2, reads EPEVTQTPSHQVTQMGQEVILRCVPISNHLYFYWYRQILGQKVEFLVSFYNNEISEKSEIFDDQFSVERPDGSNFTLKIRSTKLEDSAMYFCASSENSGSHGYTFGSGTRLTVV.

The chain employs TRBV2 and TRBJ2-7; 10 bases are a match to TRBD1. Per germline, CDR1 SNHLY and CDR2 FYNNEI. This CDR3 is built from 17 residues. Trimming took 6 bases from V and 3 from J; bases not matched to a gene: 14. The CDR3 DNA reads TGTGCCAGCAGACCCCAGGGCGGGGGACAGGGGTTCTACGAGCAGTACTTC. It is translated as CASRPQGGGQGFYEQYF.

The CDR3 loop is CASSLRLGANNEKLFF. The CDR3 DNA sequence: TGTGCCAGCAGTTTACGACTAGGGGCAAATAATGAAAAACTGTTTTTT. V gene TRBV28 combines with J gene TRBJ1-4; possible D gene TRBD1, 5 bases. The CDR3 is 16 residues long. Between the trimmed V and J ends, which lost 2 bases and 4 bases, there was a span of 14 bases. CDR1 and CDR2 from the germline V gene are MDHEN and SYDVKM.

The gene calls are TRBV10-2 and TRBJ2-3; 9 nucleotides align to TRBD2. V lost 8 bases, J lost 4 bases, and 16 bases stayed unmatched. The CDR3 covers 17 residues. Looked up from germline, CDR1 is WSHSY and CDR2 is SAAADI. CDR3 protein: CASRTLPFSGGPDTQYF. CDR3 DNA: TGCGCCAGCCGGACCCTCCCCTTTAGCGGGGGCCCAGATACGCAGTATTTT.

The rearrangement joins TRBV4-1 to TRBJ1-5, with D uncertain. The CDR3 contains 13 residues. Germline CDR1 is MGHRA and CDR2 is YSYEKL. V dropped 3 bases and J dropped 7 bases, with 10 bases sitting between them. CDR3 bases: TGCGCCAGCAGCCAGTTGGGAGAACAGCCCCAGCATTTT. Translated, it gives CASSQLGEQPQHF.

This clone was counted a single time. The chain uses TRBV2 and TRBJ1-5; possible D gene TRBD1, 5 bases. This CDR3 region has 16 residues. Per germline, CDR1 SNHLY and CDR2 FYNNEI. With 3 bases removed from V and 1 base from J, the gap between germline ends came to 13 bases. The CDR3 region has the DNA TGTGCCAGCAGTGATGGAGGGGTGGGGAGCAATCAGCCCCAGCATTTT. It specifies CASSDGGVGSNQPQHF.

The rearrangement links TRBV20-1 to TRBJ1-1; TRBD1 is a possible D gene (6 bases). Germline V gene lookup returns CDR1 DFQATT and CDR2 SNEGSKA (reference sequence). The CDR3 runs 11 residues. As DNA, the CDR3 is TGCAGCACAACGAGGGGGACTGAAGCTTTCTTT. This sequence encodes CSTTRGTEAFF.